Described below is a single T cell receptor beta chain sequence and its context. It lacks a known antigen. No much larger clone exists at a distance of one base, and base qualities are not known. Library creation used the immunoSEQ multiplex PCR assay. For the multiplex PCR, a mixture combining 60 forward primers for TCR Vbeta segments and 13 reverse primers for TCR Jbeta segments was used. The CDR3 region of rearranged TCR beta genes was amplified from genomic DNA by a multiplex PCR assay. Amplified TCR beta libraries were sequenced as 87-base-pair reads on the Illumina HiSeq System. The source study handled its data this way. A later analysis counted about 76 million unique TCR beta chains across the 550 to 750 repertoires, and about 10 million of these chains were shared by at least two donors. To remove PCR and sequencing errors, raw reads were error-corrected and collapsed into unique sequences using a nearest-neighbor algorithm that merged closely related sequences. To assign V, D and J gene segments, CDR3 sequences were aligned to IMGT reference sequences. For a sequence to be retained, a match of at least six nucleotides was required to both a V gene segment and a J gene segment. A rearrangement was called productive if the CDR3 had no stop codons and remained in frame with V and J, and every other rearrangement was called non-productive. Following IMGT convention, CDR3 was defined as the stretch from the second conserved V-encoded cysteine to the conserved J-encoded phenylalanine. Sequences without an unambiguous match to a single V gene segment were excluded from the earlier analysis of approximately 600 of the donors. In an earlier analysis of approximately 610 of the donors, V segments were called functional above 56.7% productive rearrangements and were called segregating when the between-donor standard deviation exceeded 5%. To diagnose cytomegalovirus status from the catalog of TCR beta chain sequences, a statistical classification framework was built. In a later analysis, V and J genes were assigned by comparing TCR nucleotide sequences against IMGT/GENE-DB human TR gene sequences. The TCRdist pipeline was used in a later analysis to assign CDR3 sequences and most-parsimonious VDJ recombination scenarios. In a later analysis, each TCR beta chain was defined by its CDR3 amino acid sequence together with its V-gene family, and reads lacking a unique V-gene family were excluded. As a way to deal with suspected cross-contamination and a sequencing artifact, a later analysis dropped over 550 nucleotide sequences that were highly shared and had low generation probability. For each public chain, a later analysis derived a clonal expansion index from normalized ranks of inferred template counts within each repertoire. In a later analysis, generation probabilities were computed with a VDJ recombination model fitted to out-of-frame rearrangements, and the resulting probabilities were checked against IGoR. In a later analysis, hypergeometric tests were used to score TCR-TCR, TCR-HLA and TCR-CMV co-occurrence, with a repertoire-size bias correction applied to TCR pairs. A later analysis estimated false discovery rates by permuting HLA or CMV assignments 20 times. A later analysis grouped co-occurring TCRs with DBSCAN, adding TCRdist sequence similarity when clustering within HLA-allele-positive subsets. Repertoires with fewer than 30,000 or more than 120,000 public chains were left out of co-occurrence clustering, as were five repertoires with anomalous nucleotide sharing. TCRdb re-hosts the immuneACCESS table, in-frame sequences only. Its copies lack some clones; in the studies checked, an unresolved V gene accounts for under half of them, and the cause for the rest is not known. D and trimming were read from the DNA, whereas the V and J calls and clone size are those reported in that table. Within this sample are roughly 120,000 clones, with more than 65% of them counted one time only. The top ten clones comprise 10% to 15% of the sample.

From the cysteine up to the phenylalanine, the CDR3 has a length of 15 residues. CDR3 DNA is the only sequence kept; it has 45 bases, read in frame from the first base. V and J lose 5 bases and 5 bases, and a span of 15 bases separates them. The germline V gene encodes CDR1 SGHVS and CDR2 FNYEAQ. The cohort was made up of under 800 healthy bone marrow donors. At the time of sampling, all cohort members were nominally healthy, though unrecorded immune exposures were likely present. The donor tested CMV seropositive and was one of the 289 seropositive cohort members. A peripheral blood sample was provided by each donor, and peripheral blood mononuclear cells were used for TCR beta sequencing. Genomic DNA was extracted from the blood cell samples with the Qiagen DNeasy Blood Extraction Kit. The source of the sample is a study of cytomegalovirus exposure and HLA in healthy donors (dated 2017 in TCRdb). About the full investigation: In an earlier analysis of 587 of the donors, 250 to 300 Gb of sequence data and roughly 100 million unique TCR beta sequences from 150 million to 200 million T cells were reported. Roughly 300 gigabases of sequencing data and approximately 91 million unique TCR sequences made up an early release that covered approximately 650 HLA-typed donors. Of the approximately 400 genotyped donors, roughly 80% fell in the genetic ancestry cluster associated with self-reported Caucasian donors. The study was designed to test whether signatures of past pathogen exposure could be identified by cataloging public T cell receptors. The study used immunosequencing to profile the T cell repertoires of 670 or so subjects and linked those repertoires to cytomegalovirus serostatus. In addition to the first cohort of 666 subjects, a separate validation cohort of over 90 different subjects was used. The study combined high-throughput TCR immunosequencing, statistical association of individual TCRs with disease status, and machine learning to predict cytomegalovirus infection status. In a later analysis, previously published TCR beta repertoires from 550 to 750 donors were re-analyzed and high-resolution HLA genotyping was added so that TCR occurrence patterns could be studied. The later analysis used no new phenotypic data to find candidate immune exposures, relying instead on TCR beta sequences and their occurrence across donors. An earlier analysis of 500 to 650 of the donors applied high-throughput TCR beta sequencing to assess whether each TCR beta V gene segment acted as functional or pseudogenic. Donor age, sex, ethnicity and CMV serostatus were compiled together with the repertoire data. A later genetic analysis used genome-wide SNP genotypes for about 55% of the 666 donors, treating that subset as a discovery cohort. All discovery cohort repertoires had been generated using a single sequencing platform. HLA typing covered class I and class II loci at four-digit resolution. The number of donors typed differed by locus, with 629-630 for A, B, C, DRB1 and DQB1, roughly 520 for DQA1, over 600 for DPA1, and approximately 470 for DPB1. Because of strong linkage in the cohort, roughly five DR-DQ haplotypes were treated as single units for association and clustering. On average, roughly 240,000 unique TCR beta nucleotide sequences were sequenced per donor among 398 genotyped donors of the cohort, with 15% to 20% of those sequences being non-productive.

The paper as a whole reports these results and caveats: HLA typing was unavailable for some donors at each locus, so association tests used only the typed subset. In a later genetic analysis, a missense DCLRE1C variant was associated with V-gene and J-gene trimming of TCR beta chains, and the association was replicated in an independent cohort. According to a later analysis, most CMV-associated TCR beta chains appeared to be HLA-restricted, and the HLA associations seemed to be driven largely by CMV exposure. A group of highly shared sequence variants was considered likely to be a technical artifact of the sequencing pipeline. A later analysis reported that several top co-occurrence clusters appeared linked to parvovirus B19, influenza, CMV and Epstein-Barr virus. The study listed 150 to 200 TCR beta chains as associated with cytomegalovirus. The presence/absence analyses assumed that sequencing depth was roughly uniform across donors, and that assumption may not be true. Assigning TCR associations to individual alleles was difficult when HLA alleles, especially DR and DQ, strongly co-occurred. Because counts were too low, seventeen rarely observed V segments, including chromosome 9 orphons, were excluded from the earlier analysis of a few hundred of the donors. Across donors, most TCR sequences were observed very rarely, whereas some public TCRs were present in many individuals. A later genetic analysis reported fewer N-insertions in productive TCRs among donors in an Asian-associated ancestry cluster than the roughly 640-donor mean. It was suggested by the authors that the approach could potentially be generalized to other disease states and immunological phenotypes. Because the 87-base-pair reads could not distinguish some IMGT-functional V segments, including TRBV6-2 and TRBV6-3, those segments were excluded. A later analysis found that HLA-associated TCR beta chains were more clonally expanded and had lower generation probabilities than equally common non-associated chains. Specific HLA alleles were associated with 15,000 to 20,000 TCR beta sequences at a false discovery rate of 0.05 in a later analysis. In an earlier analysis of fewer than 750 of the donors, most TCR beta V segments were observed in productive rearrangements about 87% or about 30% of the time, broadly matching IMGT annotations. Three of the identified cytomegalovirus-associated TCR beta chains were confirmed in vitro to be specific for cytomegalovirus antigens. A further reported finding was that TCR beta sequences accurately predicted the HLA-A and HLA-B alleles for most subjects in the first cohort. Only TCR beta chains were sequenced in this cohort, and the absence of alpha or paired-chain data limited detectable features. Correlated functional status among segregating V segments might reflect linkage disequilibrium, but an unknown experimental factor could not be ruled out. A later analysis found that TCR association rates varied across HLA loci, with DRB1 alleles showing the most associated TCRs and HLA-C alleles the fewest. The classifier was reported to diagnose cytomegalovirus status with high specificity and sensitivity in both the original and validation cohorts. The only immune exposure information available for the cohort was CMV serostatus.

The chain is made from TRBV7-6 and TRBJ1-4, with the D gene not clear enough to name. This clonotype was obtained from a middle-aged woman in good health and CMV-seropositive. The material sequenced was PBMCs. The bases read TGTGCCAGCAGCGCTGAGGGCACCAACAATGAAAAACTGTTTTTT. Translated, this gives CASSAEGTNNEKLFF.